This T cell receptor beta chain emerged from a study of blood T cells in healthy people across ages. The study isolated at least 6.5 million PBMCs from each sample. The use of a sample-barcoded 5' primer and a J-beta primer mix characterized a second PCR of roughly 6 to 11 cycles. In TCRdb, the 5' RACE reads were re-called with MiXCR into one record per CDR3 protein. The table shows some 1.5 million distinct CDR3 sequences, with 35% to 45% occurring only once. CDR3 length: 9 residues. From germline, CDR1 is MNHNS and CDR2 SASEGT. A word on this clonotype: Its antigen is not identified.

Overall study findings and caveats: CMV status of donors was not determined, possibly confounding expanded clonotype changes.

This rearrangement joins TRBV6-1 to TRBJ2-7; unclear D gene. The J call may be incorrect, as the DNA end agrees better with TRBJ2-4. The clonotype originates from a woman aged 18-29 years in good health. The sequenced sample was blood. The chain's CDR3 is CASGNIQYF. In nucleotides, the CDR3 is TGTGCCAGCGGGAACATTCAGTACTTC.